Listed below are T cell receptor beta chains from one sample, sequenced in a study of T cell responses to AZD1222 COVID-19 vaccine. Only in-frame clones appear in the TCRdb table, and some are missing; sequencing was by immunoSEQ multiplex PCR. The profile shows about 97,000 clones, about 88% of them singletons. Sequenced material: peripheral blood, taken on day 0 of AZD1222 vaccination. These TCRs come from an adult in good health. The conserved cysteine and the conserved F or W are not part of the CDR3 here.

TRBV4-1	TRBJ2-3	AAGSGTGPDTQY
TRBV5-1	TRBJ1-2	ASSLGTEVGHGYT
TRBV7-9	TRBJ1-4	ASSPGLGVINEKLF
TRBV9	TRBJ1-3	ASSPRIVSGNTIY
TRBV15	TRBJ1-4	ATSRGGQGAWEKLF
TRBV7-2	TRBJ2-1	ASSRRLASGNEQF
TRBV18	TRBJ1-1	ASSLSGTEAF
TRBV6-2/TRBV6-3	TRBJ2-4	ASSNRVAKNIQY
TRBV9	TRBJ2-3	ASSVFEGGTDTQY
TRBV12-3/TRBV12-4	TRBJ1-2	ASSFVGKGYT
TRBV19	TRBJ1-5	ASSMQDRGNQPQH
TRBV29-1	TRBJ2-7	SVVGDTLYEQY
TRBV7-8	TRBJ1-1	ASSFGQRTNTEAF
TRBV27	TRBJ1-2	ASSPGTGAGYT
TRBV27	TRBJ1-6	ASRLSSSYNSPLH
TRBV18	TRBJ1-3	ASSPSGSVGNTIY
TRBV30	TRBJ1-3	AWNTPDRVNTIY
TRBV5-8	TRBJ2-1	ASSLAGGNEQF
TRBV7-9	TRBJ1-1	ASSLARLTEAF
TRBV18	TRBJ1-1	ASSPNGRREGTEAF
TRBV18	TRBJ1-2	ASSPGSNYGYT
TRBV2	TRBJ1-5	ASSAGSNQPQH
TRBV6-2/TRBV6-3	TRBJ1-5	ASSYVGYNQPQH
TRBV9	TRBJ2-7	ASSGGRDEQY
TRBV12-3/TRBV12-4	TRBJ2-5	ASRRTGGETQY
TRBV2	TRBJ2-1	ASRHPGLRNEQF
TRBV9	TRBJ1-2	ASSVDPGRSGYT
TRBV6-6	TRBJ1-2	ASHLGGTVNRGYT
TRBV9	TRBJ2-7	ASSVVQRGYEQY
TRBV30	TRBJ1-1	AWSKITYSEAF
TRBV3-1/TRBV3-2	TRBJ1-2	ASSQGVGYT
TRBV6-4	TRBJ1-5	ASSAAARVRQPQH
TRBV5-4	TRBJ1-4	ASSSDEGEKLF
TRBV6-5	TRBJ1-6	ASSYSQVDSPLH
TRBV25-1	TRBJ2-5	ASSEGGGAETQY
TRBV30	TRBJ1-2	AWRAGQGKDYGYT
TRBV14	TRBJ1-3	ASSRGVPSGNTIY
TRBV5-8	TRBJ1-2	ASSLQGFDYGYT
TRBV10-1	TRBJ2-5	ASSESMSAETQY
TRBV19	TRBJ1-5	ASSPLLGGNQPQH
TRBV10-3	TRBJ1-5	AISESWGEGHQPQH
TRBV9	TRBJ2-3	ASSQVSTDTQY
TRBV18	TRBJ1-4	ASSPPDRVSEKLF
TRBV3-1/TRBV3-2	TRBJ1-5	ASSQEWVGSNQPQH
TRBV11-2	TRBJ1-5	ASSLSGGQGQPQH
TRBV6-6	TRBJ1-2	ASTRDRGRVDDGYT
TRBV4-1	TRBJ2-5	ASSQRPPSATASQETQY
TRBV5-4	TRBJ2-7	ASSLGPGFTYEQY
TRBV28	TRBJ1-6	ASRTANSPLH
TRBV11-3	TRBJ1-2	ASSLNGAGYGYT
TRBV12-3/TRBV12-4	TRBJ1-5	ASSFSHNQPQH
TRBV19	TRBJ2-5	ASRDPGLAQY
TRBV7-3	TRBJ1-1	ASSLTRTEAF
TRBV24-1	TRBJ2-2	ATSDGGLADTGELF
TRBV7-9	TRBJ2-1	ASSLARWGTSSYNEQF
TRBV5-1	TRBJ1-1	ASSSSSQGIAF
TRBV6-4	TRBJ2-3	ASSRGLAGTDTQY
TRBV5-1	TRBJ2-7	ASSLGGQTYEQY
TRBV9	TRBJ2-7	ASSVGSDTSYEQY